The 29 T cell receptor beta chains listed next were all sequenced from one sample in a study of long-term antiretroviral therapy in people with HIV. Running of the v3.0 immunoSEQ assay took place at survey level. The assay was immunoSEQ multiplex PCR, and TCRdb's table has in-frame clones only and misses some. The table lists roughly 28,000 clones, around 95% of them singletons. The sample consisted of unsorted PBMCs, taken 5.3 years after starting antiretroviral therapy. These receptors all stem from a man aged 25-45 years with HIV.

This sequence joins TRBV5-1 and TRBJ2-3; 14 nucleotides match TRBD2. Germline-derived CDR1 and CDR2 are SGHRS and YFSETQ. Trimming removed 4 bases from V and 5 bases from J; junction bases left unmatched: 9. CDR3 length: 17 residues. CDR3 sequence (DNA): TGCGCCAGCAGCGGGATTACGACTAGCGGGGGGGAAGATACGCAGTATTTT. Residues: CASSGITTSGGEDTQYF.

The chain is built from TRBV18 and TRBJ2-7, with 9 bases identical to TRBD2. The trim removed 5 bases at V and 0 bases at J, leaving 14 bases unmatched. Germline V lookup: CDR1 KGHSH, CDR2 LQKENI. The CDR3 loop spans 18 amino acids. The CDR3 is CASSSTVQLAGHSYEQYF. The CDR3 nucleotides read TGTGCCAGCTCATCCACGGTGCAACTAGCGGGTCACTCCTACGAGCAGTACTTC.

CDR3 sequence reads: CSALLGDKQFF. The CDR3 nucleotides read TGCAGTGCATTGTTAGGTGACAAGCAGTTCTTC. The chain recombines TRBV20-1 with TRBJ2-1, with no clear D. The CDR3 has 11 amino acids. Germline-derived CDR1 and CDR2 are DFQATT and SNEGSKA (reference sequence). The germline V and J ends were trimmed by 6 bases and 11 bases, with 14 bases remaining between them.

The chain has TRBV19 and TRBJ1-2; D remains ambiguous. Germline CDR1 and CDR2: LNHDA and SQIVND (reference sequence). CDR3 length: 14 residues. V lost 1 base to trimming and J lost 5 bases, with 11 bases between them. CDR3 loop: CASSIAAGEYGYTF. Written as DNA, the CDR3 is TGTGCCAGTAGTATAGCGGCCGGGGAATATGGCTACACCTTC.

This sequence joins TRBV9 and TRBJ2-3; 11 nucleotides match TRBD2. CDR1 SGDLS and CDR2 YYNGEE come from the germline V gene. This CDR3 spans 16 amino acids. With 3 bases clipped from V and 0 bases from J, the junction kept 3 bases outside the gene matches. CDR3 in amino acids: CASSGTSGGSTDTQYF. In DNA form, the CDR3 reads TGTGCCAGCAGCGGAACTAGCGGGGGAAGCACAGATACGCAGTATTTT.

The genes are TRBV25-1 and TRBJ1-6; tentatively, D is TRBD1 (5 bases). The V gene's germline CDR1 is MGHDK and CDR2 SYGVNS. Trimming left V 7 bases short and J 9 bases short, with 19 bases between. The CDR3 is made up of 15 amino acids. The CDR3 reads CASNPSGLNSSPLHF. In DNA form, the CDR3 reads TGTGCCAGCAACCCCTCGGGACTTAATAGTTCACCCCTCCACTTT.

The genes are TRBV5-1 and TRBJ1-2; 10 bases line up with TRBD1. Germline assignment: CDR1 SGHRS and CDR2 YFSETQ. Unmatched junction bases numbered 9, after V lost 4 bases and J lost 6 bases. The CDR3 runs to 15 residues. CDR3 nucleotide sequence: TGCGCCAGCAGCCCGTGGACAGGGGGGTTGAATGGCTACACCTTC. Translating gives CASSPWTGGLNGYTF.

The chain links TRBV7-3 to TRBJ2-2; D is perhaps TRBD1 or TRBD2 (5 bases each). Trimming cost V 2 bases and J 6 bases, with 16 bases left between them. The CDR3 spans 16 residues. The germline V gene encodes CDR1 SGHTA and CDR2 FQGTGA. For the CDR3, the DNA is TGTGCCAGCAGCTTAGCCACCGGGGCCTTGGCCGGGGAGCTGTTTTTT. It encodes CASSLATGALAGELFF. The variable domain in full, with the rest retrieved from reference TRBV7-3 and TRBJ2-2, is GAGVSQTPSNKVTEKGKYVELRCDPISGHTALYWYRQSLGQGPEFLIYFQGTGAADDSGLPNDRFFAVRPEGSVSTLKIQRTERGDSAVYLCASSLATGALAGELFFGEGSRLTVL.

CDR3 loop: CATYGAEAFF. In nucleotides, the CDR3 is TGTGCCACTTACGGAGCTGAAGCTTTCTTT. The rearrangement uses TRBV19 and TRBJ1-1, with D hard to call. CDR1 and CDR2 from the germline V gene are LNHDA and SQIVND (reference sequence). The CDR3 has 10 amino acids. Trimming cost V 10 bases and J 6 bases, with 9 bases left between them.

The CDR3, as DNA: TGCGCCAGCAGCTCTGGACTAGCGGCAGATACGCAGTATTTT. Protein: CASSSGLAADTQYF. The chain combines TRBV5-1 with TRBJ2-3; TRBD2 aligns across 10 bases. V lost 3 bases to trimming and J lost 4 bases; unmatched junction nucleotides: 2. Germline V gene data show CDR1 as SGHRS and CDR2 as YFSETQ. CDR3 size: 14 residues.

On this clone itself: This sample also contains other DNA sequences that code for the same CDR3. The gene calls are TRBV5-6 and TRBJ2-5; D is possibly TRBD1 (6 bases). The germline V gene has CDR1 SGHDT and CDR2 YYEEEE. V was cut by 1 base and J by 1 base, with 8 bases left in between. CDR3 size: 14 residues. The CDR3 DNA reads as TGTGCCAGCAGCTTGTCCAGGGGCCAAGAGACCCAGTACTTC. Encoded protein: CASSLSRGQETQYF.

In nucleotides, the CDR3 is TGTGCCAGCAGTTTGACCGGCGTTCAGCCCCAGCATTTT. Translating gives CASSLTGVQPQHF. The chain has TRBV27 and TRBJ1-5; unclear D gene. This CDR3 has 13 residues. Germline V gives CDR1 MNHEY, CDR2 SMNVEV (reference sequence). V dropped 3 bases and J dropped 6 bases, with 9 bases sitting between them.

The chain links TRBV6-1 to TRBJ2-3; D is ambiguous. The V end was cut by 2 bases, the J end by 2 bases, with 2 bases between. CDR1 and CDR2 from the germline V gene are MNHNS and SASEGT. The CDR3 is made up of 12 amino acids. In DNA form, the CDR3 reads TGTGCCAGCAGTGAACACACAGATACGCAGTATTTT. It translates to CASSEHTDTQYF.

Notes on this clone: The junction differs from germline at one of its ends, possibly a read error. The chain has TRBV5-4 and TRBJ2-3; D is uncertain. Germline values: CDR1 SGHNT, CDR2 YYREEE (reference sequence). The CDR3 is 15 residues long. CDR3 amino acids: CASSQDMVGTDTQYF. Here the CDR3 DNA reads TGCGCCAGCAGCCAAGACATGGTAGGGACAGATACGCAGTATTTT.

The V call is TRBV18, the J call TRBJ1-4; a weak D match, TRBD1 (6 bases). CDR1 and CDR2 from the germline V gene are KGHSH and LQKENI. CDR3 length equals 13 residues. With 4 bases removed from V and 5 bases from J, the gap between germline ends came to 8 bases. DNA for the CDR3: TGTGCCAGCTCACGGGACATAAATGAAAAACTGTTTTTT. It translates to CASSRDINEKLFF.

V is TRBV2 and J is TRBJ2-1; 7 nucleotides line up with TRBD1. Germline CDR1 reads SNHLY; CDR2 reads FYNNEI. This CDR3 has 15 amino acids. V lost 8 bases, J lost 4 bases, and 11 bases stayed unmatched. The CDR3 coding sequence is TGTGCCAGCGCGCTACAGGGGCCGCCGTACAATGAGCAGTTCTTC. Its translation is CASALQGPPYNEQFF.

The V and J genes are TRBV4-3 and TRBJ2-3, with TRBD2 identical over 16 bases. The CDR3 contains 19 residues. Germline assignment: CDR1 LGHNA and CDR2 YSLEER. Unmatched junction bases numbered 15, after V lost 4 bases and J lost 8 bases. The CDR3 nucleotides read TGCGCCAGCAGCCGAGCCTTTACGGGACTAGCGGGAGGGTATGTTACGCAGTATTTT. It translates to CASSRAFTGLAGGYVTQYF.

V gene TRBV7-6 combines with J gene TRBJ2-7; D is ambiguous. Germline values: CDR1 SGHVS, CDR2 FNYEAQ. V lost 5 bases, J lost 0 bases, and 2 bases lay in between. The CDR3 loop spans 11 amino acids. This chain's CDR3 is CASSNSYEQYF. The DNA of the CDR3 is TGTGCCAGCAGCAACTCCTACGAGCAGTACTTC.

The chain is built from TRBV7-2 and TRBJ2-3; the match to TRBD2 covers 12 bases. The CDR3 has 17 amino acids. Germline V CDR1 and CDR2: SGHTA, FQGNSA. The trim removed 0 bases at V and 4 bases at J, leaving 5 bases unmatched. The CDR3: CASSLAHLAGGPDTQYF. In DNA form, the CDR3 reads TGTGCCAGCAGCTTAGCGCACCTAGCGGGGGGGCCAGATACGCAGTATTTT.

The chain carries TRBV7-9 and TRBJ1-6; no definite D call. This CDR3 contains 14 residues. The germline V gene encodes CDR1 SEHNR and CDR2 FQNEAQ (reference sequence). The germline V and J ends were trimmed by 1 base and 6 bases, with 7 bases remaining between them. The CDR3 loop is CASSLVAGNSPLHF. In DNA form, the CDR3 reads TGTGCCAGCAGCTTAGTTGCGGGTAATTCACCCCTCCACTTT. Full variable domain (missing parts from reference TRBV7-9 and TRBJ1-6): DTGVSQNPRHKITKRGQNVTFRCDPISEHNRLYWYRQTLGQGPEFLTYFQNEAQLEKSRLLSDRFSAERPKGSFSTLEIQRTEQGDSAMYLCASSLVAGNSPLHFGNGTRLTVT.

This clone was seen a single time. The J gene is TRBJ2-1, the V gene TRBV4-1; D is possibly TRBD1 (6 bases). This CDR3 spans 14 amino acids. Trimming removed 0 bases at V and 6 bases at J, with 9 bases between. The germline gives CDR1 MGHRA, CDR2 YSYEKL. The CDR3 reads CASSQEPGVNEQFF. CDR3 bases: TGCGCCAGCAGCCAAGAACCAGGGGTCAATGAGCAGTTCTTC.

The chain carries TRBV2 and TRBJ1-3; D is ambiguous. The CDR3 is 15 residues long. Trimming took off 4 bases at V and 0 bases at J, with 10 bases between the two ends. Germline values: CDR1 SNHLY, CDR2 FYNNEI. CDR3 coding DNA: TGTGCCAGCAGTGGGCCCCAACCCTCTGGAAACACCATATATTTT. Protein product: CASSGPQPSGNTIYF.

This chain uses TRBV27 with TRBJ1-1, with no clear D. Germline V gene sequence: CDR1 MNHEY, CDR2 SMNVEV (reference sequence). The CDR3 is made up of 13 amino acids. V was shortened by 3 bases and J by 3 bases, with 8 bases between the two germline ends. Here the CDR3 DNA reads TGTGCCAGCAGTTTTGGAGCCTACACTGAAGCTTTCTTT. Protein product: CASSFGAYTEAFF.

The genes are TRBV5-4 and TRBJ2-7; D might be TRBD1 (6 bases). The CDR3 extends over 15 amino acids. In germline, CDR1 is SGHNT, CDR2 YYREEE (reference sequence). V was trimmed by 4 bases and J by 2 bases, leaving 16 bases between them. CDR3 DNA sequence: TGTGCCAGCAGCCTCGGACAGATAAGCACCTACGAGCAGTACTTC. This gives the protein CASSLGQISTYEQYF.

This chain links TRBV6-6 with TRBJ2-7; TRBD1 matches at 10 bases. V lost 7 bases and J lost 0; bases outside the gene matches: 6. Germline V gives CDR1 MNHNY, CDR2 SVGAGI (reference sequence). The CDR3 totals 15 residues. CDR3 nucleotide sequence: TGTGCCAGCACCAGGACAGGGGGACTCTCCTACGAGCAGTACTTC. Protein product: CASTRTGGLSYEQYF.

The rearrangement links TRBV11-2 to TRBJ2-1; TRBD2 aligns across 11 bases. CDR1 SGHAT and CDR2 FQNNGV come from the germline V gene. There are 16 residues in the CDR3. J lost 10 bases, V lost 5 bases, and 13 bases had no gene match. CDR3 nucleotide sequence: TGTGCCAGCAGCATACTCTTACTAGCGGGAGTACAGGAGCAGTTCTTC. As protein: CASSILLLAGVQEQFF.

The chain is built from TRBV4-3 and TRBJ2-7; D remains ambiguous. There are 16 residues in the CDR3. With 0 bases removed from V and 0 bases from J, the gap between germline ends came to 12 bases. Germline lookup yields CDR1 LGHNA and CDR2 YSLEER. The CDR3 sequence: CASSQDRTPSSYEQYF. In DNA form, the CDR3 reads TGCGCCAGCAGCCAAGATCGAACTCCTAGCTCCTACGAGCAGTACTTC.

The chain is built from TRBV28 and TRBJ1-5; tentative D call: TRBD1 (5 bases). CDR1 is MDHEN, CDR2 SYDVKM, per germline. V was trimmed by 3 bases and J by 3 bases, leaving 18 bases between them. The CDR3 extends over 17 amino acids. This CDR3 reads CASSFYVGDSFNQPQHF. In DNA, the CDR3 is TGTGCCAGCAGTTTCTACGTCGGCGACAGCTTCAATCAGCCCCAGCATTTT.

V and J are TRBV11-2 and TRBJ2-2; D is unclear. V was cut by 1 base and J by 5 bases, with 8 bases left in between. Germline lookup yields CDR1 SGHAT and CDR2 FQNNGV. The CDR3 totals 14 residues. CDR3 residues: CASSLGFLTGELFF. In DNA form, the CDR3 reads TGTGCCAGCAGCTTAGGGTTCCTAACCGGGGAGCTGTTTTTT.